This T cell receptor (beta chain) came from a study of beta chain features in type 1 diabetes. Study background: Patients looked much like healthy donors when it came to age, gender and cell yields. Study observations and caveats: A moderate, significant TCRB CDR3 shortening appeared in type 1 diabetes across four CD4+ subsets.

Purity of each sorted population was above 98%. In the case of this clone: Its antigen is as yet unknown. The sample contains more than one DNA sequence encoding this CDR3.

TCRB transcripts that were expressed got sequenced, as all of the isolated RNA had been reverse transcribed. Approximately 3.6 million reads per sample on average were obtained from naive, central memory and regulatory T cell samples. Sequenced by immunoSEQ multiplex PCR; TCRdb stores in-frame clones only, minus some. The table lists hundreds of thousands of clones, 13% of them singletons. V shed 0 bases and J shed 8 bases, with 13 bases lying between them. This CDR3 contains 13 residues. The germline V gene has CDR1 GTSNPN and CDR2 SVGIG (reference sequence). The chain employs TRBV30 and TRBJ1-1, with D possibly TRBD1 on 5 matching bases. The sample taken for sequencing was naive CD4+ T cells from blood. This clonotype originated in a young man with type 1 diabetes. Here the CDR3 reads CAWSVLGGTEAFF. As DNA, the CDR3 is TGTGCCTGGAGTGTACTGGGGGGAACGGAAGCTTTCTTT.